The 24 T cell receptor beta chains below come from one sample, sequenced in a study of T-cell memory formation after mild COVID-19. One entry per CDR3 protein, called by TCRdb with MiXCR from the 5' RACE reads. The repertoire holds 580,000 or so distinct CDR3 sequences, with 15% to 20% as singletons. Sample: PBMCs or a T cell subset sorted from them (not recorded which). The receptors were sampled from an adult woman who had mild COVID-19 (a few samples of this study predate the infection). Cell type and time point are not known.

CDR3 amino acids: CASRTTGRTEAFF. For the CDR3, the DNA is TGTGCCAGCAGAACTACAGGAAGGACTGAAGCTTTCTTT. This chain uses TRBV2 with TRBJ1-1, with a tentative D call TRBD1 (5 bases). The germline V gene has CDR1 SNHLY and CDR2 FYNNEI. Trimming pared 6 bases from V and 5 bases from J, leaving 13 bases between. This CDR3 spans 13 amino acids.

This clonotype was recorded a few times. This sequence joins TRBV20-1 and TRBJ2-1; 9 bases are shared with TRBD2. CDR3 length: 12 residues. Unmatched junction bases numbered 5, after V lost 7 bases and J lost 7 bases. CDR1 and CDR2 (germline): DFQATT, SNEGSKA (reference sequence). The CDR3, as DNA: TGCAGTGTCTCGGGACTAGCTAATGAGCAGTTCTTC. It translates to CSVSGLANEQFF.

The V and J genes are TRBV4-2 and TRBJ2-3; no clear D gene. The CDR3 has 15 residues. In germline, CDR1 is LGHNA, CDR2 YNFKEQ. The V end was cut by 1 base, the J end by 0 bases, with 8 bases between. The CDR3 coding sequence is TGTGCCAGCAGCCAAGGACAAGTAAGCACAGATACGCAGTATTTT. Protein product: CASSQGQVSTDTQYF.

V is TRBV5-1 and J is TRBJ2-1; 15 bases map to TRBD2. Trimming removed 7 bases from V and 1 base from J; junction bases left unmatched: 0. The CDR3 sequence is 15 residues long. Germline CDR1 reads SGHRS; CDR2 reads YFSETQ. CDR3 bases: TGCGCCAGCGGGACTAGCGGGGGGTCCTACAATGAGCAGTTCTTC. The encoded protein is CASGTSGGSYNEQFF.

This clonotype was seen more than once but under ten times. The chain links TRBV4-2 to TRBJ2-2; TRBD1 aligns across 7 bases. Germline V lookup: CDR1 LGHNA, CDR2 YNFKEQ. The CDR3 loop spans 15 amino acids. The trim removed 2 bases at V and 6 bases at J, leaving 6 bases unmatched. CDR3 protein: CASSQIGQGAGELFF. DNA for the CDR3: TGTGCCAGCAGCCAAATTGGTCAGGGGGCCGGGGAGCTGTTTTTT.

This clonotype was counted only a few times. The chain couples TRBV29-1 to TRBJ2-5; D unclear. CDR3 length: 10 amino acids. V was shortened by 5 bases and J by 5 bases, with 6 bases between the two germline ends. Germline V gene lookup returns CDR1 SQVTM and CDR2 ANQGSEA. Here the CDR3 reads CSVPLETQYF. CDR3 coding DNA: TGCAGCGTTCCCCTCGAGACCCAGTACTTC.

The chain is built from TRBV6-1 and TRBJ1-4; D unclear. This CDR3 region has 15 residues. Trimming took 3 bases from V and 8 from J, leaving 16 bases between them. In germline, CDR1 is MNHNS, CDR2 SASEGT. As DNA, the CDR3 is TGTGCCAGCAGTGACAACCGTTATAATCGGGAAAAACTGTTTTTT. Protein sequence: CASSDNRYNREKLFF.

As to this clonotype: The junction differs from germline at one of its ends, possibly a read error. This chain uses TRBV7-2 with TRBJ2-1; unclear D gene. Germline V CDR1 and CDR2: SGHTA, FQGNSA. This CDR3 is 15 amino acids long. The CDR3 loop is CARSSFYGSYNEQFF. The CDR3 bases are TGTGCCAGGAGCTCCTTTTACGGGTCCTACAATGAGCAGTTCTTC.

This clonotype was counted a few times. The gene calls are TRBV29-1 and TRBJ1-1, with D possibly TRBD1 on 5 matching bases. CDR1 SQVTM and CDR2 ANQGSEA come from the germline V gene. This CDR3 spans 15 amino acids. V lost 2 bases, J lost 3 bases, and 16 bases lay in between. The CDR3 region has the DNA TGCAGCGTTGAAAGGTTGGCAGGGCGGGACACTGAAGCTTTCTTT. Its protein is CSVERLAGRDTEAFF.

In its sample, this clonotype was seen a few times. The conserved final phenylalanine or tryptophan is absent from the CDR3, which likely points to a read error. The gene calls are TRBV3-1 and TRBJ2-7; D is uncertain. V lost 1 base and J 3 bases, leaving 7 bases between the germline ends. The CDR3 length is 13 residues. CDR1 is LGHDT and CDR2 is YNNKEL in the germline V gene (reference sequence). This CDR3 reads CASSQVGVYEQYL. The CDR3 region has the DNA TGTGCCAGCAGCCAAGTAGGCGTCTACGAGCAGTACTTA.

This clonotype turned up a few times. The chain recombines TRBV12-3 or TRBV12-4 with TRBJ1-3; TRBD1 matches at 8 bases. J was trimmed by 6 bases and V by 5 bases; bases with no gene match: 6. There are 14 residues in the CDR3. The CDR3 spells CASSPGQGSNTIYF. As DNA, the CDR3 is TGTGCCAGCAGTCCTGGACAGGGTTCAAACACCATATATTTT.

The J gene is TRBJ1-1, the V gene TRBV12-3 or TRBV12-4, with TRBD1 as a possible D gene (5 bases). With 3 bases removed from V and 5 bases from J, the gap between germline ends came to 10 bases. The CDR3 length is 13 residues. The CDR3 nucleotides are TGTGCCAGCAGTTTCGTCGGGGGGACTGAAGCTTTCTTT. Its protein is CASSFVGGTEAFF.

The rearrangement uses TRBV5-4 and TRBJ1-1; D perhaps matches TRBD1 (5 bases). The germline gives CDR1 SGHNT, CDR2 YYREEE (reference sequence). This CDR3 has 14 amino acids. V shed 0 bases and J shed 4 bases, with 10 bases lying between them. The CDR3: CASSLEAGTTEAFF. DNA for the CDR3: TGTGCCAGCAGCTTGGAGGCAGGGACCACTGAAGCTTTCTTT.

The chain has TRBV7-4 and TRBJ2-1; TRBD1 aligns across 11 bases. CDR1 SGHVT and CDR2 SQSDAQ come from the germline V gene. The ends lost 1 base at V and 4 bases at J; junction bases unmatched: 3. This CDR3 region has 16 residues. CDR3 sequence reads: CASSLGGTGGYNEQFF. In nucleotides, the CDR3 is TGTGCCAGCAGCTTAGGAGGGACAGGGGGTTACAATGAGCAGTTCTTC.

This clonotype occurred many times. The V call is TRBV7-2, the J call TRBJ1-5; D is possibly TRBD1 (6 bases). The CDR3 covers 14 residues. Germline values: CDR1 SGHTA, CDR2 FQGNSA. The germline V and J ends were trimmed by 5 bases and 1 base, with 9 bases remaining between them. The CDR3 spells CASSIGQSNQPQHF. The DNA for the CDR3 is TGTGCCAGCAGCATCGGACAGAGCAATCAGCCCCAGCATTTT.

The gene calls are TRBV20-1 and TRBJ1-5; D is undetermined. The V end was cut by 3 bases, the J end by 0 bases, with 12 bases between. CDR3 size: 15 residues. Germline CDR1 is DFQATT and CDR2 is SNEGSKA (reference sequence). The CDR3 DNA sequence: TGCAGTGCTAGTACCCAGCCCTATAGCAATCAGCCCCAGCATTTT. Residues: CSASTQPYSNQPQHF.

In its sample, this clonotype was seen a few times. The gene calls are TRBV7-9 and TRBJ2-7; tentatively, D is TRBD1 (7 bases). The germline V and J ends were trimmed by 1 base and 0 bases, with 13 bases remaining between them. The germline CDR1 and CDR2 sequences are SEHNR and FQNEAQ (reference sequence). The CDR3 contains 16 residues. CDR3 region: CASSLDRGGNSYEQYF. Here the CDR3 DNA reads TGTGCCAGCAGCTTAGACAGGGGAGGCAACTCCTACGAGCAGTACTTC.

The sample holds many counts of this clonotype. The chain joins TRBV7-9 to TRBJ1-1; 8 nucleotides match TRBD1. The CDR3 consists of 14 residues. The germline gives CDR1 SEHNR, CDR2 FQNEAQ (reference sequence). V shed 5 bases, J shed 1 base, and the junction held 3 bases outside the gene matches. The CDR3 sequence: CASSQGTGNTEAFF. The DNA for the CDR3 is TGTGCCAGCAGCCAAGGGACAGGGAACACTGAAGCTTTCTTT.

V and J are TRBV29-1 and TRBJ2-7; D gene uncertain. Deletions cut 3 bases from V and 4 bases from J, with 13 bases between. Germline V gene data show CDR1 as SQVTM and CDR2 as ANQGSEA. The CDR3 is made up of 13 amino acids. CDR3 coding DNA: TGCAGCGTTGAGGTTCGAGGTTTTTACGAGCAGTACTTC. This codes for CSVEVRGFYEQYF.

The chain joins TRBV15 to TRBJ1-2, with unresolved D. Germline CDR1 reads LNHNV; CDR2 reads YYDKDF (reference sequence). V dropped 4 bases and J dropped 7 bases, with 19 bases sitting between them. The CDR3 covers 15 residues. CDR3 residues: CATSTRSPLEGGYTF. CDR3 bases: TGTGCCACCAGCACCAGGAGCCCCTTGGAAGGTGGCTACACCTTC.

As to this clonotype: The junction and the germline gene differ at one end; a read error may be behind it. This chain joins TRBV5-1 and TRBJ2-1; perhaps TRBD2 as D (6 bases). The CDR3 spans 12 residues. Germline V gene sequence: CDR1 SGHRS, CDR2 YFSETQ. DNA of the CDR3: TGCGCCAGCAGGTTGGGACTCCGGGAGCAGTTCTTC. Protein product: CASRLGLREQFF.

The V and J genes are TRBV11-3 and TRBJ1-6; D not certain. This CDR3 contains 18 residues. Trimming removed 5 bases at V and 8 bases at J, with 25 bases between. The germline V gene encodes CDR1 SGHNT and CDR2 YENEEA. CDR3 amino acids: CASSRISPAGAGHSPLHF. CDR3 nucleotides: TGTGCCAGCAGCCGAATTAGCCCCGCAGGAGCGGGCCATTCACCCCTCCACTTT.

V is TRBV12-3 or TRBV12-4 and J is TRBJ1-1, with D tentatively TRBD1 (5 bases). The CDR3 loop spans 16 amino acids. The V and J ends lost 6 bases and 1 base respectively, with 18 bases between them. CDR3 sequence reads: CASRFGKGLGNTEAFF. CDR3 bases: TGTGCCAGCAGATTTGGGAAGGGGCTAGGGAACACTGAAGCTTTCTTT.

This clonotype came up a few times. This chain uses TRBV20-1 with TRBJ2-6; D remains unclear. This CDR3 has 12 residues. The germline V gene encodes CDR1 DFQATT and CDR2 SNEGSKA (reference sequence). Trimming stripped 6 bases from V and 0 bases from J, with 3 bases between. CDR3 loop: CSAYSGANVLTF. The CDR3 DNA is TGCAGTGCCTACTCTGGGGCCAACGTCCTGACTTTC.